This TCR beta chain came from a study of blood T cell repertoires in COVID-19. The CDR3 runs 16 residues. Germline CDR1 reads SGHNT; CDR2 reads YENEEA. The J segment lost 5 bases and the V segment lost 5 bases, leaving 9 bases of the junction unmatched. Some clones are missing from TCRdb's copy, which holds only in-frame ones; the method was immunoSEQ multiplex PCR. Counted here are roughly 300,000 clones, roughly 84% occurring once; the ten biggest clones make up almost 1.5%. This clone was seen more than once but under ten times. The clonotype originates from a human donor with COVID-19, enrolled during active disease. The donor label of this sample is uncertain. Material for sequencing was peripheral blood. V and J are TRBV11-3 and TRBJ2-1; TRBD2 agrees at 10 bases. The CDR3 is CASSTQAGGPHNEQFF. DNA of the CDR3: TGTGCCAGCAGCACTCAAGCGGGAGGGCCTCACAATGAGCAGTTCTTC.